Following are 22 T cell receptor beta chains from one sample sequenced in a study of molecular identifiers for immune sequencing clone quantification. Via MiXCR, TCRdb re-called the PCR reads, giving one row per CDR3 protein. Here the sample spans 300,000 to 350,000 distinct CDR3 sequences, 20% to 25% being singletons. Sequencing was performed on naive CD8+ T cells from blood, with Jurkat cell RNA spiked in. Subset specified: FACS-sorted CD8+CD4-CCR7+CD45RA+ naive T cells. These receptors all come from a human donor in good health. Some libraries in this study had Jurkat cell RNA spiked in.

CDR3 DNA sequence: TGTGCCAGCAAGTTGAACACTGAAGCTTTCTTT. Translating gives CASKLNTEAFF. This chain links TRBV6-2 or TRBV6-3 with TRBJ1-1; D remains ambiguous. The CDR3 runs to 11 residues. CDR1 and CDR2 (germline): MNHEY, SVGEGT. The ends were cut back, 7 bases at V and 0 bases at J, with 3 bases in the middle.

The rearrangement links TRBV4-1 to TRBJ2-1, with a possible D match to TRBD1 (6 bases). Germline CDR1 and CDR2: MGHRA and YSYEKL. V lost 1 base and J 2 bases, leaving 9 bases between the germline ends. There are 15 residues in the CDR3. CDR3 region: CASSQAGQTYNEQFF. CDR3 DNA: TGCGCCAGCAGCCAAGCAGGACAGACCTACAATGAGCAGTTCTTC.

The sample holds many counts of this clonotype. The genes are TRBV4-1 and TRBJ2-7; 9 nucleotides align to TRBD1. Germline V gene lookup returns CDR1 MGHRA and CDR2 YSYEKL. The J segment lost 7 bases and the V segment lost 3 bases, leaving 10 bases of the junction unmatched. The CDR3 sequence is 15 residues long. In DNA, the CDR3 is TGCGCCAGCAGCCACCAGGACAGGGGTTCGGAAGAGCAGTACTTC. It yields the protein CASSHQDRGSEEQYF.

This clonotype was observed a handful of times. The V call is TRBV2, the J call TRBJ1-2, with 8 bases that match TRBD1. V trimming: 6 bases; J trimming: 3 bases; junction bases outside the gene matches: 12. The germline gives CDR1 SNHLY, CDR2 FYNNEI. The CDR3 consists of 16 residues. The CDR3 DNA reads TGTGCCAGCAGCGGCGACAGGGGACGTTTCGACTATGGCTACACCTTC. This encodes CASSGDRGRFDYGYTF.

There are a few counts of this clonotype. J is TRBJ2-5 and V is TRBV13, with D tentatively TRBD2 (5 bases). Per germline, CDR1 PRHDT and CDR2 FYEKMQ (reference sequence). This CDR3 is 13 amino acids long. Trimming took 8 bases from V and 8 from J, leaving 18 bases between them. The CDR3 is CASHEGSQGTQYF. As DNA, the CDR3 is TGTGCCAGCCACGAGGGTAGTCAAGGTACCCAGTACTTC.

About this clonotype itself: Since a much larger clone is just one base distant, this may be a read error. The chain has TRBV5-1 and TRBJ2-1; D possibly uses TRBD1 or TRBD2 (5 bases each). Germline CDR1 reads SGHRS; CDR2 reads YFSETQ. This CDR3 comprises 11 residues. The V end was cut by 3 bases, the J end by 15 bases, with 13 bases between. The CDR3 DNA reads as TGCGCCAGCAGCTGGGGGTTGTGGCGGTTCTTC. This translates into CASSWGLWRFF.

Worth noting for this clonotype: This may be a read error: a much more frequent sequence differs by one nucleotide. This sequence joins TRBV29-1 and TRBJ2-1; 9 bases are shared with TRBD2. The CDR3 is 15 amino acids. CDR1 and CDR2 from the germline V gene are SQVTM and ANQGSEA. CDR3 loop: CGAGGSLAGTGEQFF. CDR3 in DNA: TGCGGCGCCGGAGGGAGCCTAGCGGGGACCGGTGAGCAGTTCTTC.

Points on this clonotype: Since a much larger clone is just one base distant, this may be a read error. Likely a read error: the CDR3 ends without its conserved phenylalanine or tryptophan. The chain couples TRBV7-3 to TRBJ2-3, with D possibly being TRBD2 (6 bases). V lost 0 bases and J 5 bases, leaving 12 bases between the germline ends. In germline, CDR1 is SGHTA, CDR2 FQGTGA. This CDR3 contains 15 residues. The CDR3 bases are TGTGCCAGCAGCTTAACGCCGGGAGATGGAGATACGCAGTATTTA. It codes for CASSLTPGDGDTQYL.

This clonotype has a handful of counts. This chain connects TRBV4-3 to TRBJ2-3; D may be TRBD2 (6 bases). The CDR3 is 15 residues long. The germline gives CDR1 LGHNA, CDR2 YSLEER. The V gene lost 4 bases and the J gene lost 2 bases, with 13 bases spanning the gap. For the CDR3, the DNA is TGCGCCAGCAGCCCGGGTGGGGGGTTCACAGATACGCAGTATTTT. Translated, it gives CASSPGGGFTDTQYF.

Worth noting for this clonotype: This could be a read error, since a much larger clone is one nucleotide away. The rearrangement joins TRBV4-3 to TRBJ2-5; tentatively, D is TRBD1 (6 bases). The CDR3 extends over 13 amino acids. Germline lookup yields CDR1 LGHNA and CDR2 YSLEER. Written as DNA, the CDR3 is TGCGCCAGCGGCCAAAACAGGGTAGAGACCCAGTACTTC. It codes for CASGQNRVETQYF.

This clonotype was observed many times. The chain employs TRBV4-1 and TRBJ2-7; either TRBD1 or TRBD2 may supply D (5 bases each). V lost 3 bases, J lost 3 bases, and 15 bases lay in between. This CDR3 spans 15 amino acids. CDR1 and CDR2 from the germline V gene are MGHRA and YSYEKL. In nucleotides, the CDR3 is TGCGCCAGCAGCCACCGGGACGGAGAGTTCTACGAGCAGTACTTC. This encodes CASSHRDGEFYEQYF.

The chain links TRBV6-5 to TRBJ2-7, with D unclear. V lost 6 bases to trimming and J lost 5 bases, with 20 bases between them. This CDR3 has 15 residues. Germline assignment: CDR1 MNHEY and CDR2 SVGAGI. This CDR3 is CASSQSKYVTHEQYF. The CDR3, as DNA: TGTGCCAGCAGCCAATCCAAATACGTTACCCACGAGCAGTACTTC.

This clonotype has only a few counts. V gene TRBV11-3 combines with J gene TRBJ2-1, with D perhaps assigned TRBD1 or TRBD2 (5 bases each). CDR3 length equals 14 residues. Germline values: CDR1 SGHNT, CDR2 YENEEA. The V and J ends lost 5 bases and 5 bases respectively, with 13 bases between them. CDR3 bases: TGTGCCAGCAGCCCAGGGCCCGGGGACAATGAGCAGTTCTTC. Its protein is CASSPGPGDNEQFF.

This clonotype was detected a few times. The J gene is TRBJ1-5, the V gene TRBV19; no clear D gene. Germline loops: CDR1 LNHDA, CDR2 SQIVND (reference sequence). Trimming removed 3 bases at V and 0 bases at J, with 9 bases between. This CDR3 contains 15 residues. The CDR3 DNA is TGTGCCAGTAGTATTGACGGATATAGCAATCAGCCCCAGCATTTT. This encodes CASSIDGYSNQPQHF.

Ten or more counts support this clonotype. Relative to the germline gene, one junction end is altered; a read error may explain this. The chain couples TRBV11-2 to TRBJ2-1, with 8 bases identical to TRBD2. CDR1 is SGHAT and CDR2 is FQNNGV in the germline V gene. The CDR3 covers 14 residues. CDR3 in DNA: TGTGCCAGCAGCCCCCAGCGGGGCGGGGGGCCCGGGTTGTTC. Amino acid sequence: CASSPQRGGGPGLF.

The table lists this clonotype with a few counts. The rearrangement links TRBV10-2 to TRBJ1-1; tentative D call: TRBD1 (6 bases). CDR1 and CDR2 from the germline V gene are WSHSY and SAAADI. The CDR3 covers 16 residues. V was trimmed by 4 bases and J by 5 bases, leaving 20 bases between them. DNA for the CDR3: TGCGCCAGCAGTGCTCCAGGACGGGGAGGGGGTACTGAAGCTTTCTTT. Amino acids: CASSAPGRGGGTEAFF.

For this clonotype: A much larger clone differs from this one at a single base, so this may be a read error. The chain is built from TRBV28 and TRBJ2-7; tentative D call: TRBD2 (6 bases). The CDR3 loop spans 15 amino acids. In germline, CDR1 is MDHEN, CDR2 SYDVKM. This CDR3 reads CASSFRGTKSYEQHF. In nucleotides, the CDR3 is TGTGCCAGCAGTTTTCGCGGGACCAAATCCTACGAGCAGCACTTC.

J is TRBJ2-7 and V is TRBV18; a possible D gene is TRBD1 (6 bases). The CDR3 covers 18 residues. The V and J ends lost 5 bases and 0 bases respectively, with 23 bases between them. Germline lookup yields CDR1 KGHSH and CDR2 LQKENI. CDR3 loop: CASSFATLIGQSSYEQYF. The DNA of the CDR3 is TGTGCCAGCTCATTTGCTACCCTCATCGGACAGAGCTCCTACGAGCAGTACTTC.

Many counts were recorded for this clonotype. Compared with germline, one end of the junction differs, possibly owing to a read error. V is TRBV7-8 and J is TRBJ2-1; TRBD1 or TRBD2 may be the D gene (5 bases each). Germline V gives CDR1 SGHVS, CDR2 FQNEAQ. The CDR3 contains 10 residues. CDR3 sequence reads: CAGRDHEQFF. CDR3 DNA sequence: TGTGCCGGCAGGGACCATGAGCAGTTCTTC. Looking up the rest from reference TRBV7-8 and TRBJ2-1 gives the full variable domain: GAGVSQSPRYKVAKRGQDVALRCDPISGHVSLFWYQQALGQGPEFLTYFQNEAQLDKSGLPSDRFFAERPEGSVSTLKIQRTQQEDSAVYLCAGRDHEQFFGPGTRLTVL.

With respect to this clonotype: A single base separates this from a much larger clone, so it may be a read error. This CDR3 fails to terminate in the conserved phenylalanine or tryptophan, so it likely reflects a read error. This chain connects TRBV28 to TRBJ1-5, with TRBD1 identical over 7 bases. CDR1 is MDHEN, CDR2 SYDVKM, per germline. The CDR3 extends over 17 amino acids. After removal of 8 bases from V and 1 base from J, the junction contained 14 bases not matched to a gene. CDR3 sequence: CASGPARGPRSNQPQHL. In DNA form, the CDR3 reads TGTGCCAGCGGACCCGCGAGGGGGCCTCGGAGCAATCAGCCCCAGCATCTT.

This clonotype was counted many times. The chain has TRBV9 and TRBJ2-5; 9 nucleotides align to TRBD2. Germline lookup yields CDR1 SGDLS and CDR2 YYNGEE. J was trimmed by 5 bases and V by 2 bases; bases with no gene match: 7. This CDR3 comprises 15 residues. Here the CDR3 reads CASSVVAGVQETQYF. The CDR3 DNA reads as TGTGCCAGCAGCGTGGTAGCGGGAGTTCAGGAGACCCAGTACTTC.

This clonotype has at least ten counts. The V gene is TRBV28, the J gene TRBJ1-4; D not certain. CDR1 and CDR2 from the germline V gene are MDHEN and SYDVKM. This CDR3 has 16 amino acids. V lost 5 bases and J 0 bases, leaving 13 bases between the germline ends. CDR3 in DNA: TGTGCCAGCAGTCCGACGGAGGGAGCAACTAATGAAAAACTGTTTTTT. Encoded protein: CASSPTEGATNEKLFF.